This T cell receptor (beta chain) stems from a study of blood T cell repertoires in COVID-19. Study at large: From the United States, Italy and Spain came samples of acute and convalescent COVID-19.

V was clipped by 7 bases and J by 0 bases; unmatched bases: 5. This CDR3 spans 14 amino acids. Germline V gene lookup returns CDR1 MDHEN and CDR2 SYDVKM. In the source study's methods: Cell counts per sample came from amplifying reference gene primers. Here immunoSEQ multiplex PCR was the method, and the copy in TCRdb shows in-frame clones only, minus some. V and J calls plus clone size are reproduced from that table; the DNA served to infer D and trimming. The sample records under 200,000 clones, 75% to 95% being singletons. This TCR was recovered from a man over 45 with acute or convalescent COVID-19. The gene calls are TRBV28 and TRBJ1-2; TRBD1 aligns across 7 bases. The source material was peripheral blood. This CDR3 reads CASTWGTANYGYTF. CDR3 in DNA: TGTGCCAGCACCTGGGGGACAGCTAACTATGGCTACACCTTC.